This TCR beta chain is drawn from a study of blood T cell repertoires in COVID-19. The repertoire was sequenced with immunoSEQ multiplex PCR; TCRdb's copy has only in-frame clones and lacks some. The sample contains 200,000 to 250,000 clones, 85% to 90% of which appear only once. Categorization into cohorts depended on clinical history that participants reported. Per the germline V gene, CDR1 is MGHRA and CDR2 is YSYEKL. This CDR3 region has 17 residues. Trimming at V came to 3 bases and at J to 1 base, leaving 7 bases not matched to a gene. Sequenced: PBMCs or T cells enriched from blood (not recorded which). The J gene is TRBJ2-1, the V gene TRBV4-1, with 9 bases that match TRBD1. This TCR came from a man aged 30 to 45 who had been exposed to COVID-19. The CDR3 here is CASSQQQGAGSYNEQFF. CDR3 bases: TGCGCCAGCAGCCAGCAACAGGGGGCAGGGTCCTACAATGAGCAGTTCTTC.